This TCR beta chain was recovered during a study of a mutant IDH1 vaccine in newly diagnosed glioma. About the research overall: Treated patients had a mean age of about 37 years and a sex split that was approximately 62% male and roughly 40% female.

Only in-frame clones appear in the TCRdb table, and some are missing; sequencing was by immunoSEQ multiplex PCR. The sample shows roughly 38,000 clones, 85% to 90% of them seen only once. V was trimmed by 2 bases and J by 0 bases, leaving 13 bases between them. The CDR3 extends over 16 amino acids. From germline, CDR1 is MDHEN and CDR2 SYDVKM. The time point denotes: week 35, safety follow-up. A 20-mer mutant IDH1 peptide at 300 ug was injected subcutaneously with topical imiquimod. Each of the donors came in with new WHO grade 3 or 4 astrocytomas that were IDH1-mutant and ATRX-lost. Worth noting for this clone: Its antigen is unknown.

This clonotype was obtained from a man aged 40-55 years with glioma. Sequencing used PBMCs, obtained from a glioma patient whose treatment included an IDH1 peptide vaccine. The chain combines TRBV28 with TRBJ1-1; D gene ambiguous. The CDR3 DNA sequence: TGTGCCAGCAGTTTAGTTCTGGGCAGGTTGAACACTGAAGCTTTCTTT. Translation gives CASSLVLGRLNTEAFF.